These 7 T cell receptor beta chains share one sample of origin, sequenced in a study of CD8 T cells in ankylosing spondylitis. TCRdb used MiXCR to reprocess the 5' RACE reads, holding one entry per CDR3 protein. The profile shows a few hundred thousand distinct CDR3 sequences, around 10% of them singletons. The sample was blood, either unsorted or a sorted T cell fraction (not recorded which). The receptors come from a male donor with ankylosing spondylitis or in good health (not recorded which).

The sample holds a few counts of this clonotype. The gene calls are TRBV7-9 and TRBJ2-7; 7 bases are a match to TRBD1. This CDR3 has 15 residues. Trimming at V came to 5 bases and at J to 1 base, leaving 8 bases not matched to a gene. Germline assignment: CDR1 SEHNR and CDR2 FQNEAQ (reference sequence). CDR3 in amino acids: CASSDRQGASYEQYF. CDR3 bases: TGTGCCAGCAGCGACCGACAGGGTGCTTCCTACGAGCAGTACTTC.

In this sample, this clonotype turned up a few times. The chain uses TRBV15 and TRBJ2-3; D is possibly TRBD2 (6 bases). CDR3 length equals 17 residues. Looked up from germline, CDR1 is LNHNV and CDR2 is YYDKDF (reference sequence). Trimming left V 0 bases short and J 5 bases short, with 18 bases between. The CDR3 sequence: CATSRDRVAASGDTQYF. DNA of the CDR3: TGTGCCACCAGCAGAGATCGGGTAGCGGCCTCGGGAGATACGCAGTATTTT.

V is TRBV11-2 and J is TRBJ2-7; no reliable D call. CDR1 is SGHAT, CDR2 FQNNGV, per germline. Trimming took off 3 bases at V and 4 bases at J, with 19 bases between the two ends. The CDR3 is 16 residues long. The chain's CDR3 is CASSLASGPLGYEQYF. In DNA, the CDR3 is TGTGCCAGCAGCTTGGCCTCAGGCCCTTTGGGATACGAGCAGTACTTC.

On this clonotype: A read error may explain this, as a much larger clone is one base away. The chain combines TRBV12-3 or TRBV12-4 with TRBJ2-5; D ambiguous. The CDR3 consists of 12 residues. Trimming removed 5 bases at V and 4 bases at J, with 8 bases between. This chain's CDR3 is CASSGVPETQYF. CDR3 coding DNA: TGTGCCAGCAGTGGCGTGCCAGAGACCCAGTACTTC.

This clonotype showed up just a few times. This CDR3 is CASSQGKGAEAFF. The CDR3, as DNA: TGTGCCAGCTCGCAGGGGAAGGGGGCTGAAGCTTTCTTT. The V gene is TRBV18, the J gene TRBJ1-1; TRBD1 might be the D (6 bases). V was pared by 6 bases and J by 6 bases, with 14 bases between. This CDR3 is built from 13 residues. In germline, CDR1 is KGHSH, CDR2 LQKENI.

The V call is TRBV7-9, the J call TRBJ1-4; TRBD1 is a possible D gene (6 bases). Between the trimmed V and J ends, which lost 7 bases and 6 bases, there was a span of 18 bases. The CDR3 length is 15 residues. CDR1 is SEHNR and CDR2 is FQNEAQ in the germline V gene (reference sequence). CDR3 DNA: TGTGCCAGCACCCAATTTCAGGGGAACGATGAAAAACTGTTTTTT. It yields the protein CASTQFQGNDEKLFF.

This clonotype appeared many times. V gene TRBV28 combines with J gene TRBJ1-4; TRBD1 matches 7 bases. The CDR3 totals 14 residues. The germline V gene has CDR1 MDHEN and CDR2 SYDVKM. The trim removed 7 bases at V and 6 bases at J, leaving 8 bases unmatched. The CDR3 loop is CASIPTGLDEKLFF. As DNA, the CDR3 is TGTGCCAGCATTCCGACAGGGTTGGATGAAAAACTGTTTTTT.